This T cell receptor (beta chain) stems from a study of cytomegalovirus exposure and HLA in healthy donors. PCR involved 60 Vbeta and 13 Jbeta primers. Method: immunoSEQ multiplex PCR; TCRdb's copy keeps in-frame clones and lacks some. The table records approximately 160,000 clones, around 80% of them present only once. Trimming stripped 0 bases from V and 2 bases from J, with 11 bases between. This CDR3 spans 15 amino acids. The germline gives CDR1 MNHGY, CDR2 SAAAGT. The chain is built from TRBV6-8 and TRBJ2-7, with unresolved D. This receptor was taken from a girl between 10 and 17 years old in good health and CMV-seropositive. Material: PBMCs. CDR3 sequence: CASSYSTAGAYEQYF. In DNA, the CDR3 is TGTGCCAGCAGTTACTCGACGGCAGGCGCCTACGAGCAGTACTTC.